Sequencing of this T cell receptor beta chain was carried out in a study of CD8 T cells in ankylosing spondylitis. TCRdb ran MiXCR on the 5' RACE reads and lists one entry per CDR3 protein. The data show fewer than 250,000 distinct CDR3 sequences, with roughly a tenth seen just once and 2.6% held by the top ten. At least ten counts were recorded for this clonotype. The sample was blood, either unsorted or a sorted T cell fraction (not recorded which). The TCR comes from a male donor with ankylosing spondylitis or in good health (not recorded which).

The CDR3: CASSLANRGLSTDTQYF. CDR3 DNA: TGTGCCAGCAGCTTAGCAAACCGGGGTCTTAGCACAGATACGCAGTATTTT. The chain carries TRBV7-2 and TRBJ2-3; tentatively, D is TRBD2 (5 bases). The CDR3 has 17 residues. Germline-derived CDR1 and CDR2 are SGHTA and FQGNSA. Deletions cut 0 bases from V and 0 bases from J, with 13 bases between.